This TCR beta chain was sequenced in a study of CD8 T cells in Susac syndrome. Random-hexamer reverse transcription was applied to about 0.45 to 1 ug RNA. Across 54 Vbeta and 13 Jbeta, TCR beta CDR3 was amplified with immunoSEQ multiplex PCR. One entry per CDR3 protein results from TCRdb running MiXCR on the immunoSEQ multiplex PCR reads. The sample lists about 22,000 distinct CDR3 sequences, just under 95% occurring once. The ends were cut back, 3 bases at V and 6 bases at J, with 8 bases in the middle. Germline V gene lookup returns CDR1 DFQATT and CDR2 SNEGSKA (reference sequence). This CDR3 contains 12 residues. This clonotype was found once. The study sequenced TCR beta in blood CD8+ and CD4+ T cells. Healthy donors were controls matched for age and sex.

The sequenced material came from CD8+ T cells from PBMCs. The clonotype comes from a human donor in good health. This chain uses TRBV20-1 with TRBJ2-2, with D possibly being TRBD1 (6 bases). CDR3 nucleotide sequence: TGCAGTGCTAGGGCAGGGGCCGGGGAGCTGTTTTTT. This codes for CSARAGAGELFF.